The TCR beta chain described here comes from a study of T cell responses to AZD1222 COVID-19 vaccine. Study-level results: Spike-wide vaccine-associated CD4 TCRs dominated at 160-218 and 743-854. At baseline, seropositivity was found in only six or seven AZD1222 recipients. Donor demographics were predominantly white British with a female majority; clonal diversity may be underestimated. Close to half of all spike-specific TCRs reportedly target regions of the variants that are unmutated.

TCRdb's table, derived via immunoSEQ multiplex PCR, lists solely in-frame clones and lacks some. The sample contains roughly 96,000 clones, more than 75% of which appear only once. The germline CDR1 and CDR2 sequences are LGHNT and FRNRAP. This CDR3 is 17 amino acids long. The germline V and J ends were trimmed by 2 bases and 3 bases, with 19 bases remaining between them. On this clone: Its specificity is not known.

This receptor was identified in an adult who received the AZD1222 COVID-19 vaccine. Here the sequenced sample was peripheral blood, taken 28 days after the second AZD1222 dose. The chain couples TRBV12-5 to TRBJ1-2, with D unclear. CDR3 region: CASGLSSEGPRHYGYTF. CDR3 sequence (DNA): TGTGCTAGTGGTTTGTCAAGCGAAGGTCCGCGGCACTATGGCTACACCTTC.